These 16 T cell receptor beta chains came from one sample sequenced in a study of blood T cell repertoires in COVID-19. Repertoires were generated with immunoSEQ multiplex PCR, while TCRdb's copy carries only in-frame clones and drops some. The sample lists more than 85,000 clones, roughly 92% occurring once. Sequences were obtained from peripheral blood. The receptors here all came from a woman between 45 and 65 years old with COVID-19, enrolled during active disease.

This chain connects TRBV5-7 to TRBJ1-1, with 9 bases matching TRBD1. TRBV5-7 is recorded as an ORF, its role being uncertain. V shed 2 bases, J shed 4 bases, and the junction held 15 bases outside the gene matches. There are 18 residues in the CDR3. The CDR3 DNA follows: TGTGCCAGCAGCTTCCGCCCGGGACAGGGTTGGTTAGTCACTGAAGCTTTCTTT. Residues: CASSFRPGQGWLVTEAFF.

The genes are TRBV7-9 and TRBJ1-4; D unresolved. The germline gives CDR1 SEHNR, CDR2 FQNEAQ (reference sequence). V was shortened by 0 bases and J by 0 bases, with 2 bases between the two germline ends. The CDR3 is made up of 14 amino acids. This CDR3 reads CASSLAATNEKLFF. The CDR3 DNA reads TGTGCCAGCAGCTTAGCCGCAACTAATGAAAAACTGTTTTTT.

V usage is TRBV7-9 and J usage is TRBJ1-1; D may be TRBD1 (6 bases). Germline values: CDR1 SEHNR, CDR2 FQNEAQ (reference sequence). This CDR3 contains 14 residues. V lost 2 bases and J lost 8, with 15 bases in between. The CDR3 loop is CASSLFELGQEAFF. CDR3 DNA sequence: TGTGCCAGCAGCTTATTTGAGCTCGGACAGGAAGCTTTCTTT.

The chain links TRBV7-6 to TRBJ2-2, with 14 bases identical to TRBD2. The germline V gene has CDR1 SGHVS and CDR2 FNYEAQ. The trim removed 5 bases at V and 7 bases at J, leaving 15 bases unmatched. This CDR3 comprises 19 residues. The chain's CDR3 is CASSTSGTSGGPFGGELFF. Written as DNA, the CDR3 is TGTGCCAGCAGCACATCCGGGACTAGCGGGGGCCCATTCGGCGGGGAGCTGTTTTTT.

CDR3 loop: CASRPKNSETQYF. The CDR3 coding sequence is TGTGCCAGCAGACCCAAAAATAGCGAGACCCAGTACTTC. The chain joins TRBV6-5 to TRBJ2-5; unclear D gene. Germline CDR1 is MNHEY and CDR2 is SVGAGI. This CDR3 spans 13 amino acids. V was clipped by 6 bases and J by 5 bases, with 13 bases between them.

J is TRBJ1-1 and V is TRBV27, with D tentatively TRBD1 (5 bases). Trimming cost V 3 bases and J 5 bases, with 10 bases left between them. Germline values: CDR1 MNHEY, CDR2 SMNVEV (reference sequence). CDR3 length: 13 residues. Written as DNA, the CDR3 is TGTGCCAGCAGTTTGCAGGGTGGGACTGAAGCTTTCTTT. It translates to CASSLQGGTEAFF.

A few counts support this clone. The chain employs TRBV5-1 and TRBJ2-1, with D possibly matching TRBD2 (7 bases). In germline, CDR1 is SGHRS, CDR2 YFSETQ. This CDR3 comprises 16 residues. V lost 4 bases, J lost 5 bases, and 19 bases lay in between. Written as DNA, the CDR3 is TGCGCCAGCAGCCCTGGCAGGGCGGGGGCCAACAATGAGCAGTTCTTC. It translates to CASSPGRAGANNEQFF.

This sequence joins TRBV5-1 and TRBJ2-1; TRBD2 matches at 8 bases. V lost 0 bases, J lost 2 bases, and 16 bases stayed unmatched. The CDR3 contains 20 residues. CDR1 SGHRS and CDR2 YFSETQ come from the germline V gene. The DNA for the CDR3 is TGCGCCAGCAGCTTGGCCAAGATCGGTAGCGGGGTTTTTGCCTACAATGAGCAGTTCTTC. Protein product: CASSLAKIGSGVFAYNEQFF.

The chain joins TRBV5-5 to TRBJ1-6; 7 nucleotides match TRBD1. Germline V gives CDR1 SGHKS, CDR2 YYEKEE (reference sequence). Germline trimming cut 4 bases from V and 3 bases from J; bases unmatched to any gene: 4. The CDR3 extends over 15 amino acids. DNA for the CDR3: TGTGCCAGCAGCCGGGGACAGATCTATAATTCACCCCTCCACTTT. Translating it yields CASSRGQIYNSPLHF.

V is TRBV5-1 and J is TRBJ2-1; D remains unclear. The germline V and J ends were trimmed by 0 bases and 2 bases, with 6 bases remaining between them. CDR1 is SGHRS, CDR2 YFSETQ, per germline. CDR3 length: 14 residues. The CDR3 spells CASSLGAAYNEQFF. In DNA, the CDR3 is TGCGCCAGCAGCTTGGGGGCAGCCTACAATGAGCAGTTCTTC.

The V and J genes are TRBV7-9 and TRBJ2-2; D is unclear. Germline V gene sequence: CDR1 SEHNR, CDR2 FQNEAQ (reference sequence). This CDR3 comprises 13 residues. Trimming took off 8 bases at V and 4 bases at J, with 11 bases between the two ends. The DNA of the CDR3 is TGTGCCAGCCGCGTTTCGAGCACCGGGGAGCTGTTTTTT. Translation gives CASRVSSTGELFF.

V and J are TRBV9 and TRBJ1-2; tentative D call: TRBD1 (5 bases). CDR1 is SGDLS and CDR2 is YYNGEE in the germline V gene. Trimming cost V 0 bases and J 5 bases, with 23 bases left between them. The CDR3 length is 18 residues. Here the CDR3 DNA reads TGTGCCAGCAGCGTAGGAGCGTCGGGGGGGTACACTCCGTATGGCTACACCTTC. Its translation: CASSVGASGGYTPYGYTF.

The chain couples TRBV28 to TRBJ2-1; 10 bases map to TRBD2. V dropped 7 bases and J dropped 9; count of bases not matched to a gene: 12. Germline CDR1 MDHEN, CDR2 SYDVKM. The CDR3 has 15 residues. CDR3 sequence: CASTGAGGPWGEQFF. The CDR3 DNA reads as TGTGCCAGCACGGGAGCGGGGGGGCCTTGGGGTGAGCAGTTCTTC.

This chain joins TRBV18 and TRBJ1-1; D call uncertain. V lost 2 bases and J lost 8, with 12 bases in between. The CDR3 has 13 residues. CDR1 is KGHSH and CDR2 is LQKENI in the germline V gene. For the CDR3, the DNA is TGTGCCAGCTCACCAGGGCTCGGTCAGGAAGCTTTCTTT. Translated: CASSPGLGQEAFF.

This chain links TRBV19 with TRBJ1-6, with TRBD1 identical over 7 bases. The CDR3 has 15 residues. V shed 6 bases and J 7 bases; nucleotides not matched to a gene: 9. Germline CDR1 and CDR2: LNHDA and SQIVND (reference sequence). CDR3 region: CASRETGSGNSPLHF. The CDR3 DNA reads TGTGCCAGTAGGGAGACAGGGAGTGGGAATTCACCCCTCCACTTT.

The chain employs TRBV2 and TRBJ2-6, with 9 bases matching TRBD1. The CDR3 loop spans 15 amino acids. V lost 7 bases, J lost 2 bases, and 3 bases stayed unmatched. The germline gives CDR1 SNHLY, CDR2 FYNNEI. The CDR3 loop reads CASNTGGTGANVLTF. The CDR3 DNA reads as TGTGCCAGCAATACAGGGGGCACTGGGGCCAACGTCCTGACTTTC.